Sequencing of this T cell receptor beta chain was carried out in a study of shared clonotypes between healthy human individuals. As concerns this clone: No antigen is known for it.

A split of CD4+ cells into CD45RA+ naive and CD45RA-negative memory subsets was performed. It was across several immunoSEQ plates that each subset's genomic DNA was evenly split. TCRdb keeps only in-frame clones here, not all; method: immunoSEQ multiplex PCR. The data contain around 1.5 million clones, 95% to 99% of them singletons. Study-wide results and limits: Memory subsets generally showed lower estimated richness than naive subsets. Though the depth was large, rarefaction showed that sorted-subset sequencing was incomplete.

The V end lost 5 bases, the J end lost 0 bases, and 12 bases lay between the germline ends. Looked up from germline, CDR1 is KGHSH and CDR2 is LQKENI. The CDR3 is made up of 15 amino acids. The rearrangement joins TRBV18 to TRBJ2-3; no clear D. The sequence derives from a man aged 30 to 45 in good health. Material: naive CD4+ T cells sorted from blood. Subset meaning: CD45RA+ positively selected. The CDR3 is CASSTTVPSTDTQYF. The CDR3 DNA sequence: TGTGCCAGCTCAACCACCGTGCCTAGCACAGATACGCAGTATTTT.